The 3 T cell receptor delta chains presented below share a single source sample, sequenced in a study of Vδ1+ human thymocytes (dated by TCRdb to between 2017 and 2018). The investigation overall reported the following: The thymic TRG and TRD repertoires appeared highly polyclonal, with Gaussian CDR3 length distributions, in contrast to the oligoclonal repertoires of peripheral blood.

Instrument on record: Illumina MiSeq. RNA was extracted with the RNeasy mini kit and reverse transcribed using Superscript III. Multiplex PCR was used to generate CDR3 amplicons, with pooled V-gene forward primers and a constant-region reverse primer carrying Illumina adaptor overhangs. TCRdb called clones afresh from the public reads with CATT; identical DNA rows were later merged. Across this sample there are about 25,000 delta-chain clones, with nearly 7.5% seen only once. Around 0.91% of the sample is held by the ten biggest clonotypes. These TCRs are of unknown antigen specificity. The sequenced sample consisted of Vdelta1+ gamma-delta thymocytes from the thymus. The cell subset or site label of this sample denotes: FACS-sorted CD3+ TCRalphabeta- TCRVdelta1+ TCRVdelta2- thymocytes. These receptors were taken from a girl under three years old who had congenital heart surgery.

The J gene is TRDJ1, the V gene TRDV1, with 12 bases aligning to TRDD3. Germline loops: CDR1 TSWWSYY, CDR2 QGS. The CDR3 length is 25 residues. V lost 0 bases and J lost 0; bases outside the gene matches: 26. CDR3: CALGELTTSSYLYWGILRYTDKLIF. As DNA, the CDR3 is TGTGCTCTTGGGGAACTAACAACGTCTTCCTACCTCTACTGGGGGATACTACGGTACACCGATAAACTCATCTTT.

To note about this clone: The sample has other DNA sequences that encode this CDR3 too. V and J are TRDV1 and TRDJ1, with 8 bases fitting TRDD3. The CDR3 is 19 residues long. CDR1 TSWWSYY and CDR2 QGS come from the germline V gene. With 9 bases clipped from V and 0 bases from J, the junction kept 21 bases outside the gene matches. The CDR3 is CALGSSERNWGQYTDKLIF. CDR3 sequence (DNA): TGTGCTCTGGGATCTTCAGAAAGAAACTGGGGGCAGTACACCGATAAACTCATCTTT.

V gene TRDV1 combines with J gene TRDJ1, with 7 bases matching TRDD2. Trimming cost V 1 base and J 0 bases; bases outside gene matches: 23. Germline lookup yields CDR1 TSWWSYY and CDR2 QGS. The CDR3 runs to 22 residues. In DNA form, the CDR3 reads TGTGCTCTTGGGGAACCCGGCCTTCCTGGAAGTTTGGAGAGGGAGTACACCGATAAACTCATCTTT. This encodes CALGEPGLPGSLEREYTDKLIF.